This record concerns one T cell receptor (beta chain) sequence. Its antigen is currently unknown. Using immunoSEQ multiplex PCR, the repertoire was profiled, and TCRdb retains in-frame clones only, with some absent. Here the sample spans 75,000 to 95,000 clones, 89% being singletons. The data derive from a study of T cell responses to AZD1222 COVID-19 vaccine. General observations from the study: Repertoire sampling happened only post peak T cell response.

CDR1 and CDR2 (germline): SGHNT, YENEEA. Deletions cut 0 bases from V and 11 bases from J, with 13 bases between. This CDR3 comprises 13 residues. The source material was peripheral blood, sampled on day 0 of MenACWY control vaccination. The sequence came from an adult in good health. The rearrangement joins TRBV11-3 to TRBJ1-1, with no clear D. As DNA, the CDR3 is TGTGCCAGCAGCTTAGATCCTGGCAGAAGGGCTTTCTTT. It codes for CASSLDPGRRAFF.